This T cell receptor (beta chain) stems from a study of CD8+CD57+ T cells in acquired aplastic anemia. All patients picked for sequencing had shown, by flow cytometry, an expansion of CD8+CD57+ cells. Everyone among the patients had severe acquired aplastic anemia. Notes on the study in general: Patients had about 31 CD8+ CDR3 sequences in common with controls (the shared set).

It was genomic DNA that served as the template for profiling TCR beta VDJ and CDR3. One entry per CDR3 protein, called by TCRdb with MiXCR from the reads. The sample contains over 150,000 distinct CDR3 sequences, roughly 48% of which appear only once. About this clonotype: Its target is not known.

Specimen: sorted CD4+, CD8+, or CD8+CD57+ T cells (not recorded which) from PBMCs. This TCR derives from a human donor with aplastic anemia.

The CDR3 sequence is CASSPRGSYNEQFF. In DNA form, the CDR3 reads TGTGCCAGCAGCCCCAGGGGGTCCTACAATGAGCAGTTCTTC. The chain has TRBV6-5 and TRBJ2-1; 7 bases are shared with TRBD1. The CDR3 contains 14 residues. Germline CDR1 is MNHEY and CDR2 is SVGAGI. The V gene end was trimmed by 6 bases and the J gene end by 1 base; junction bases not matched to a gene: 3.